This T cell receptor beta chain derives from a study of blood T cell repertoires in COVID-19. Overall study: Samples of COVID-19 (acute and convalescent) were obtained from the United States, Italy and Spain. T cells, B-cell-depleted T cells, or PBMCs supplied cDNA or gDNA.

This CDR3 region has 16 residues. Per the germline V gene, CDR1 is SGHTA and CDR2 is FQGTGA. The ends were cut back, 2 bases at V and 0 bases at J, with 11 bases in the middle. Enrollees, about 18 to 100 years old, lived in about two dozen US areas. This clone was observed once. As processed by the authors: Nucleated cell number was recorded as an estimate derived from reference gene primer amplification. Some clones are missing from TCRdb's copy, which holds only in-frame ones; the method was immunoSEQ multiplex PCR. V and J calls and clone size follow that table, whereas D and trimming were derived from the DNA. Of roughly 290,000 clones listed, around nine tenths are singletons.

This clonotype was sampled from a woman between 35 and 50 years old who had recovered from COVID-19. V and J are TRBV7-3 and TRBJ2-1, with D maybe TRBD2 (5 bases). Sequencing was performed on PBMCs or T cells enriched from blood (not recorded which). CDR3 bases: TGTGCCAGCAGCTTACTAGCCGGAACCTCCTACAATGAGCAGTTCTTC. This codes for CASSLLAGTSYNEQFF. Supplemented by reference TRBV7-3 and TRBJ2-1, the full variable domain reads GAGVSQTPSNKVTEKGKYVELRCDPISGHTALYWYRQSLGQGPEFLIYFQGTGAADDSGLPNDRFFAVRPEGSVSTLKIQRTERGDSAVYLCASSLLAGTSYNEQFFGPGTRLTVL.